The 12 T cell receptor beta chains listed next were all sequenced from one sample in a study of T cells expressing NK-cell markers. TCRdb reprocessed the 5' RACE reads and stores each CDR3 protein as one record, lacking DNA. The repertoire table contains about 550,000 distinct CDR3 sequences. The sample comprised blood T cells: a sorted CD56 or NKG2C T cell subset, CD4+ or CD8+ T cells, or bulk PBMC T cells (not recorded which). Receptors were obtained from a young man in good health.

The chain has TRBV27 and TRBJ2-2; the D call of TRBD2 rests on TCRdb alone, since no DNA is present to check it. The germline gives CDR1 MNHEY, CDR2 SMNVEV (reference sequence). The CDR3 has 19 amino acids. CDR3 sequence reads: CASSFQPGLAAPNTGELFF.

CDR3 amino acids: CSIAVDTQETQYF. The rearrangement joins TRBV29-1 to TRBJ2-5; TCRdb outputs TRBD1, but without DNA this stays unchecked. The CDR3 runs to 13 residues. Per the germline V gene, CDR1 is SQVTM and CDR2 is ANQGSEA.

This chain links TRBV12-3 or TRBV12-4 with TRBJ2-1; there is no DNA to check the TCRdb D call of TRBD1. This CDR3 contains 12 residues. The CDR3 is CASSGGRVGGFF.

The genes are TRBV24-1 and TRBJ1-3; TCRdb calls TRBD1, which cannot be checked without DNA. CDR1 and CDR2 from the germline V gene are KGHDR and SFDVKD. The CDR3 is 16 residues long. The CDR3 spells CATSDPGQGAGNTIYF.

V and J are TRBV12-3 or TRBV12-4 and TRBJ1-5; TCRdb reports TRBD1, a call that lacks DNA to check it against. The CDR3 has 17 amino acids. The CDR3 region is CASSPRQGAWSNQPQHF.

The chain recombines TRBV7-8 with TRBJ2-1; TCRdb picks TRBD2, but there is no DNA to check that call. The CDR3 runs 15 residues. Germline V gives CDR1 SGHVS, CDR2 FQNEAQ. The CDR3 here is CASSYPGTSGIEQFF.

The rearrangement uses TRBV5-1 and TRBJ2-1; the TCRdb call, TRBD2, lacks DNA for checking. The germline V gene has CDR1 SGHRS and CDR2 YFSETQ. The CDR3 is made up of 15 amino acids. CDR3 sequence: CASSMTSGRINEQFF.

The chain joins TRBV10-3 to TRBJ2-2; TCRdb proposes TRBD1, but this gene call is untestable without DNA. CDR3 size: 12 residues. Germline lookup yields CDR1 ENHRY and CDR2 SYGVKD. CDR3 sequence reads: CAGGKNTGELFF.

The V gene is TRBV2, the J gene TRBJ2-5; TCRdb reports TRBD1, a call that lacks DNA to check it against. CDR1 is SNHLY, CDR2 FYNNEI, per germline. The CDR3 runs to 18 residues. Here the CDR3 reads CASSVHRGRPNSRETQYF.

CDR3: CASSLSSGGNQPQHF. The chain has TRBV7-2 and TRBJ1-5; lacking DNA, the TRBD1 call made by TCRdb goes unchecked. The CDR3 extends over 15 amino acids. In germline, CDR1 is SGHTA, CDR2 FQGNSA.

This chain uses TRBV24-1 with TRBJ2-1; TCRdb selects TRBD1, and the lack of DNA leaves this call unchecked. The CDR3 runs to 15 residues. Germline CDR1 reads KGHDR; CDR2 reads SFDVKD. The CDR3 sequence: CATSDLQGNDNEQFF.

The chain combines TRBV27 with TRBJ2-1. Germline V gene data show CDR1 as MNHEY and CDR2 as SMNVEV (reference sequence). This CDR3 is built from 11 residues. Here the CDR3 reads CASIQNNEQFF.